This T cell receptor beta chain originates from a study of T cells after yellow fever vaccination. TCRdb recomputed calls from the 5' RACE reads with MiXCR, one row per CDR3 protein. The profile covers roughly 160,000 distinct CDR3 sequences, with approximately 6.8% appearing a single time and over 2% taken by the ten largest. V lost 5 bases, J lost 4 bases, and 14 bases lay in between. The CDR3 contains 13 residues. In germline, CDR1 is SQVTM, CDR2 ANQGSEA. The chain joins TRBV29-1 to TRBJ1-1; D is possibly TRBD1 (5 bases). This receptor was identified in a man aged 18 to 30 who received the YFV17D yellow fever vaccine. Here the sequenced sample was CD4+ T cells sorted from PBMCs, taken 5 days after the first yellow fever vaccination. The CDR3 DNA reads as TGCAGCGTTTTGGAGGGACGGAGCACTGAAGCTTTCTTT. It codes for CSVLEGRSTEAFF.